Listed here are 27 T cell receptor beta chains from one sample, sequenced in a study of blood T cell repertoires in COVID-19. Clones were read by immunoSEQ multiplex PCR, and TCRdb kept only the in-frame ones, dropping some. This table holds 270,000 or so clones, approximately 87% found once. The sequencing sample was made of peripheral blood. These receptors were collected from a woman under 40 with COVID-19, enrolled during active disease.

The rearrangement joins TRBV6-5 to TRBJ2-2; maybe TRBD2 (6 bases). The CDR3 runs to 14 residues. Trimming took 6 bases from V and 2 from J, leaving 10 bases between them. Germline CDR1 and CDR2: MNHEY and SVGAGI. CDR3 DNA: TGTGCCAGCAGCCGGGACTTTAACACCGGGGAGCTGTTTTTT. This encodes CASSRDFNTGELFF.

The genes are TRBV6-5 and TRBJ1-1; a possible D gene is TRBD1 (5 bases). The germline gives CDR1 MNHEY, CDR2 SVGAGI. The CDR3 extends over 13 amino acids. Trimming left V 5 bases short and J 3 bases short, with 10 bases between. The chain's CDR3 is CASSHVGDTEAFF. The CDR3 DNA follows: TGTGCCAGCAGTCACGTAGGGGACACTGAAGCTTTCTTT.

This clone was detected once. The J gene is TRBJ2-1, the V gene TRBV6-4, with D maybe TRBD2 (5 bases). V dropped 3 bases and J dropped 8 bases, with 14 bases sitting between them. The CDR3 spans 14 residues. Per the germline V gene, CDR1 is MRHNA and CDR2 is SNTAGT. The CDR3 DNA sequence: TGTGCCAGCAGTGAGGCGATAGGAGGCCATGAGCAGTTCTTC. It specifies CASSEAIGGHEQFF.

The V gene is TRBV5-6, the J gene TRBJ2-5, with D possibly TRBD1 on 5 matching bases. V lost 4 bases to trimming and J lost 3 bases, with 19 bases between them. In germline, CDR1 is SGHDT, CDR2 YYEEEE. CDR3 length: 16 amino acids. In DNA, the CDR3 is TGTGCCAGCAGCCTTGTGGGGCAAACGCCCGAAGAGACCCAGTACTTC. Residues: CASSLVGQTPEETQYF.

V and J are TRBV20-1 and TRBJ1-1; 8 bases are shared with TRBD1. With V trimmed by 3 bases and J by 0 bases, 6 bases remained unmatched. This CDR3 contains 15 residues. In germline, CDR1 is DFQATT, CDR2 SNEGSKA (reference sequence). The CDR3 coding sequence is TGCAGTGCTAGTAACGTCAGGGGGCTGAACACTGAAGCTTTCTTT. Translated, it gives CSASNVRGLNTEAFF.

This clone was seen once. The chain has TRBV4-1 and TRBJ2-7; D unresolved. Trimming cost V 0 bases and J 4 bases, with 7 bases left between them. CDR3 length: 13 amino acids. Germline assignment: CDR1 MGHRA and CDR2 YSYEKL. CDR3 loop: CASSQEVGYEQYF. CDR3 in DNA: TGCGCCAGCAGCCAAGAAGTCGGTTACGAGCAGTACTTC.

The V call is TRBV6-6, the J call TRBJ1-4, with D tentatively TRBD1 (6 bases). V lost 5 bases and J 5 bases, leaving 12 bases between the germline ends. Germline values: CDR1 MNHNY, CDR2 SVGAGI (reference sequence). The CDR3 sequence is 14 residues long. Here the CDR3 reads CASSGQIPNEKLFF. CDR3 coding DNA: TGTGCCAGCAGTGGACAGATCCCGAATGAAAAACTGTTTTTT.

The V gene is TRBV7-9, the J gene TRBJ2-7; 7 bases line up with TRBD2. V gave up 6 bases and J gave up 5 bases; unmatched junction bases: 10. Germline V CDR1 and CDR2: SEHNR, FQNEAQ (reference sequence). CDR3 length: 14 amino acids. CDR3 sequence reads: CASSPPGLPNEQYF. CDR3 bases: TGTGCCAGCAGTCCACCGGGACTACCAAACGAGCAGTACTTC.

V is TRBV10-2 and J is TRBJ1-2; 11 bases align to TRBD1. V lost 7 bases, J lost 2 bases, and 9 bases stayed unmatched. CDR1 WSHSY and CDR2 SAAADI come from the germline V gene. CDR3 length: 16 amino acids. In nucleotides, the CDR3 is TGCGCCAGCAAGGGGGATCGGACAGGGGGCAACTATGGCTACACCTTC. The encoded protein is CASKGDRTGGNYGYTF.

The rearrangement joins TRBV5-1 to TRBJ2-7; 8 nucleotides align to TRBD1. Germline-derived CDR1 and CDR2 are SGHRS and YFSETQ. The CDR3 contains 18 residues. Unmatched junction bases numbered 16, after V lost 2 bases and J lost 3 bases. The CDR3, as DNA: TGCGCCAGCAGCTTACCCCCCCCGGGGACAGGCCTGCGCTACGAGCAGTACTTC. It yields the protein CASSLPPPGTGLRYEQYF.

The CDR3, as DNA: TGTGCCAGCAGCCCCTGCTGGGACAGGAGAACAGATACGCAGTATTTT. Amino acid sequence: CASSPCWDRRTDTQYF. This chain connects TRBV21-1 to TRBJ2-3; the table's D gene call, TRBD1, was not cross checked with the DNA. TRBV21-1 is a recognized pseudogene. The CDR3 runs 16 residues.

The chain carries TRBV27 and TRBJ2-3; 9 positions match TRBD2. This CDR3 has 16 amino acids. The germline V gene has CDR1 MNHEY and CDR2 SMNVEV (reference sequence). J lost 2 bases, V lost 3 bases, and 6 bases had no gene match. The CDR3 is CASSFSSGVITDTQYF. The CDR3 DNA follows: TGTGCCAGCAGTTTCTCTAGCGGGGTCATCACAGATACGCAGTATTTT.

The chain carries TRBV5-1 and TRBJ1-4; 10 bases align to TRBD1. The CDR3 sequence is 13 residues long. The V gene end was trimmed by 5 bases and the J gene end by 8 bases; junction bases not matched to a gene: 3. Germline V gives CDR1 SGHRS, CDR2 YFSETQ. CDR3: CASRGDRGEKLFF. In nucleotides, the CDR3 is TGCGCCAGCAGAGGGGACAGGGGCGAAAAACTGTTTTTT.

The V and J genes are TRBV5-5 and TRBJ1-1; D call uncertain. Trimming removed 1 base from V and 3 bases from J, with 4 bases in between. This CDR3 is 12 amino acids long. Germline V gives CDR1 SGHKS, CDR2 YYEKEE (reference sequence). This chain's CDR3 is CASSLTDTEAFF. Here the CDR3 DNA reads TGTGCCAGCAGCTTGACGGACACTGAAGCTTTCTTT.

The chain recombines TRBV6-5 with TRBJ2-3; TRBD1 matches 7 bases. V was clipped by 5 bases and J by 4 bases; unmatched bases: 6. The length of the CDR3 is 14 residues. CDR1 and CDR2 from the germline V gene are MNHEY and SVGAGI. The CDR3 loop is CASSPQRGPDTQYF. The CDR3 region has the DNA TGTGCCAGCAGTCCTCAAAGGGGGCCAGATACGCAGTATTTT.

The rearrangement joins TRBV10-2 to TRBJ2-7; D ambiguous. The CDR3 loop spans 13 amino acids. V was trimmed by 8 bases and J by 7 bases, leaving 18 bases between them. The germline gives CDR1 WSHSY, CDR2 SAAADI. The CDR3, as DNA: TGCGCCAGCTCCGGGTCGTTTTATAAAGAGCAGTACTTC. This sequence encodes CASSGSFYKEQYF.

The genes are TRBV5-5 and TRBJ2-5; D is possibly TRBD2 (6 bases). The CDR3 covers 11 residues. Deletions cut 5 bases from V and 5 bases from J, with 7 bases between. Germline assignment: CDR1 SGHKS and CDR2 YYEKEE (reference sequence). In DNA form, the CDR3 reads TGTGCCAGCAGGGCGGGGGAGACCCAGTACTTC. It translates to CASRAGETQYF.

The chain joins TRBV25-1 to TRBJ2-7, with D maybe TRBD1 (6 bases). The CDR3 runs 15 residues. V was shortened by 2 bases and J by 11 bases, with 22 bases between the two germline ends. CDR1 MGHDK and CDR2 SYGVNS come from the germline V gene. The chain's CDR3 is CASSERGGTAATKYF. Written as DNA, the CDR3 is TGTGCCAGCAGTGAACGAGGGGGTACGGCCGCGACGAAGTACTTC.

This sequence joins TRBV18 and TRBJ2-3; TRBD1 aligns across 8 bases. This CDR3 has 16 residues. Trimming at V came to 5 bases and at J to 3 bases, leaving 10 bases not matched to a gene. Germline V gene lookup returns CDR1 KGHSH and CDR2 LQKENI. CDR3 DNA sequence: TGTGCCAGCTCAATCGGGACAGGCGGTAGAACAGATACGCAGTATTTT. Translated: CASSIGTGGRTDTQYF.

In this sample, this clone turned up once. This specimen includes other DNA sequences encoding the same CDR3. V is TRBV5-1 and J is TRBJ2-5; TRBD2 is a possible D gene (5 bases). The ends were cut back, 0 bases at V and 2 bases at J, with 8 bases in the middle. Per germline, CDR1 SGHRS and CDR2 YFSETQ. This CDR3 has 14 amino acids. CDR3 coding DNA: TGCGCCAGCAGCTTGGAAGGCGGGCAAGAGACCCAGTACTTC. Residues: CASSLEGGQETQYF.

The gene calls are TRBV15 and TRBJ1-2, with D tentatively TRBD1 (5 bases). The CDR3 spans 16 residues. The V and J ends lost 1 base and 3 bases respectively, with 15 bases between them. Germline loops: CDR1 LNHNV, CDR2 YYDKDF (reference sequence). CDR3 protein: CATSRAPGGGDYGYTF. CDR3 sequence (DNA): TGTGCCACCAGCAGAGCTCCCGGTGGAGGGGACTATGGCTACACCTTC.

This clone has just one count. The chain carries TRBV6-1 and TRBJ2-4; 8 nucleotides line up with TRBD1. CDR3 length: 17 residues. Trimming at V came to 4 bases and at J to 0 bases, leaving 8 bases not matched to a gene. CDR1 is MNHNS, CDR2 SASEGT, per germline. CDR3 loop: CASSALGTGLAKNIQYF. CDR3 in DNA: TGTGCCAGCAGTGCTCTGGGGACAGGACTAGCCAAAAACATTCAGTACTTC.

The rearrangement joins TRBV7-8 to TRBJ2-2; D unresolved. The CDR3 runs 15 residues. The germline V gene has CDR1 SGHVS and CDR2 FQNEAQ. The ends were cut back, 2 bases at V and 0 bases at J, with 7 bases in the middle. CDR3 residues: CASSLKETNTGELFF. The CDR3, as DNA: TGTGCCAGCAGCTTAAAGGAGACGAACACCGGGGAGCTGTTTTTT.

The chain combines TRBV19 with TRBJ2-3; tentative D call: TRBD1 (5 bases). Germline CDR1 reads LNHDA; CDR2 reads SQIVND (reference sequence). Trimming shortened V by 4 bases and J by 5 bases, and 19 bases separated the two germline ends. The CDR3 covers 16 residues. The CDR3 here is CASSTPGPERGDTQYF. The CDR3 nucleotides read TGTGCCAGTAGTACCCCCGGACCCGAAAGGGGAGATACGCAGTATTTT.

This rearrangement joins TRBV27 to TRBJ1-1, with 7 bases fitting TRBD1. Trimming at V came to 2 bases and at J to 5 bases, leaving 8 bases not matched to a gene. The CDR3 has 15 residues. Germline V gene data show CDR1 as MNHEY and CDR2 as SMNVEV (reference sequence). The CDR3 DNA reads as TGTGCCAGCAGTTTAGGAGGGGGCTTGGGGACTGAAGCTTTCTTT. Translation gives CASSLGGGLGTEAFF.

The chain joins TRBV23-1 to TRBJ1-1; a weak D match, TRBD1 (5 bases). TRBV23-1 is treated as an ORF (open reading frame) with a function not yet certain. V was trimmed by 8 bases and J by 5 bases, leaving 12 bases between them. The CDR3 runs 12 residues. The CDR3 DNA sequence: TGCGCCAGCGCAATGAACAGGACTGAAGCTTTCTTT. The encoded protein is CASAMNRTEAFF.

CDR3 sequence (DNA): TGTGCCATCAGTTCTTCGAGCTCCTACGAGCAGTACTTC. This codes for CAISSSSSYEQYF. The chain couples TRBV10-3 to TRBJ2-7; D is ambiguous. The CDR3 totals 13 residues. Germline V CDR1 and CDR2: ENHRY, SYGVKD. The ends were cut back, 5 bases at V and 0 bases at J, with 8 bases in the middle.